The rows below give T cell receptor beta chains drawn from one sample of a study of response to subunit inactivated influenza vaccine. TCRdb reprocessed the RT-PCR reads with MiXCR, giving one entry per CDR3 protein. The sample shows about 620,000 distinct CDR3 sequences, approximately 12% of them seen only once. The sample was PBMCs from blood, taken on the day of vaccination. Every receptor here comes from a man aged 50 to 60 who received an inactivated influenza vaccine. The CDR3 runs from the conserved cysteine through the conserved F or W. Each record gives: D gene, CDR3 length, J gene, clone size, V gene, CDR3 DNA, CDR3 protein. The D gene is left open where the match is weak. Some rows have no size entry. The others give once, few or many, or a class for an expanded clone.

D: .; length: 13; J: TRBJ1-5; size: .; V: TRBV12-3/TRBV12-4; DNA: TGTGCCAGCAGTCCCGCGCCGAATCAGCCCCAGCATTTT; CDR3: CASSPAPNQPQHF
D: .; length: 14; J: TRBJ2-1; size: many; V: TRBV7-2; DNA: TGTGCCAGCTCCCCTTCCGCGCTGGAGGTGGGGTTGTTCTTC; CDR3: CASSPSALEVGLFF
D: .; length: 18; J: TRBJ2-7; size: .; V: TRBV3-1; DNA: TGTGCCAGCAGCCAAACTTTGGCGCTACCTATCCTCGGGGACGAGCAGTACTTC; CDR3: CASSQTLALPILGDEQYF
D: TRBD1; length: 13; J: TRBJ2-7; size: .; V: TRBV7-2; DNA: TGTGCCAGCAGTCGGACAGGGTTGTACGAGCAGTACTTC; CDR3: CASSRTGLYEQYF
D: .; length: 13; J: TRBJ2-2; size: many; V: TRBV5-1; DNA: TGCGCCAGCAGCCACGACAACACCGGGGAGCTGTTTTTT; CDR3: CASSHDNTGELFF
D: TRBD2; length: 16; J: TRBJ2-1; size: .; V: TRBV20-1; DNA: TGCAGTGCTAGAAAAGGACTAGCGGGAATCGTCAATGAGCAGTTCTTC; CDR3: CSARKGLAGIVNEQFF
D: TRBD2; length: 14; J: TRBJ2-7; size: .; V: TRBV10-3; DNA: TGTGCCATCAGTGACCTTGGGAGGGCCCACGAGCAGTACTTC; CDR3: CAISDLGRAHEQYF
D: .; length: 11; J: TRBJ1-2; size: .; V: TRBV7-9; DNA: TGTGCCAGCAGCTCAGGGTACGGCTACACCTTC; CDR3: CASSSGYGYTF
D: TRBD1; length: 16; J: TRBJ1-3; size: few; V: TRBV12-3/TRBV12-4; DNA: TGTGCCAGCAGTTTAAGGGGGCAGAGCTCTGGAAACACCATATATTTT; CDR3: CASSLRGQSSGNTIYF
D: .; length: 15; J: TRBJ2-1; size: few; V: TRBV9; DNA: TGTGCCAGCAGCGCCCCTCTCAAGGGGAACAATGAGCAGTTCTTC; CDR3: CASSAPLKGNNEQFF
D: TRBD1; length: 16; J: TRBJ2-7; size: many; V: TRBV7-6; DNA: TGTGCCAGCAGCGCCTTTCCAAGGACAGGGGGCTACGAGCAGTACTTC; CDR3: CASSAFPRTGGYEQYF
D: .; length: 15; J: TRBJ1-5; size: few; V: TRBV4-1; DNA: TGCGCCAGCAGCCCACAGGGTTTCGGCAATCAGCCCCAGCATTTT; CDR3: CASSPQGFGNQPQHF
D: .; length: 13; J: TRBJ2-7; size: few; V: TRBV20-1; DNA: TGCAGTGCTAGATCCCATGAAGGACCCGAGCAGTACTTC; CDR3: CSARSHEGPEQYF
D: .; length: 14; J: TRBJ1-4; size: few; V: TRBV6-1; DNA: TGTGCCAGCAGACGAGGGTCGTTGGATGAAAAACTGTTTTTT; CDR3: CASRRGSLDEKLFF
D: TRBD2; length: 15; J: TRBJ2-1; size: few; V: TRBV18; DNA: TGTGCCAGCTCACCCTCAAGGGGAGGGAAAAATGAGCAGTTCTTC; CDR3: CASSPSRGGKNEQFF
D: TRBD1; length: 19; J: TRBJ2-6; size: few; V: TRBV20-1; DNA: TGCAGTGCTAGAGTCTCCCTGGGACAGGGGGCGTCTGGGGCCAACGTCCTGACTTTC; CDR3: CSARVSLGQGASGANVLTF
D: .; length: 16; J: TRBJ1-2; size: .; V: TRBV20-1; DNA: TGCTGTGCTAGAGATCTGACAGGAGCTGCTAACTATGGCTACACCTTC; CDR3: CCARDLTGAANYGYTF
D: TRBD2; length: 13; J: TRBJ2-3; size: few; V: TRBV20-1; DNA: TGCAGTGCTACTCTAGCGGGGGTGGATACGCAGTATTTT; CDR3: CSATLAGVDTQYF
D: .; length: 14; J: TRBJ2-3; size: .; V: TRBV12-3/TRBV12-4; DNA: TGTGCCAGCAGTTCACCCCCCGGGGCAGATACGCAGTATTTT; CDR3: CASSSPPGADTQYF
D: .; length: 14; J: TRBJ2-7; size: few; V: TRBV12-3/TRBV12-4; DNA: TGTGCCAGCAGTTTGTCAGGGCGTTCGGGCGAGCAGTACTTC; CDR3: CASSLSGRSGEQYF
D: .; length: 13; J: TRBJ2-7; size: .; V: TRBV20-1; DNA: TGCAGTGCCCCCGGGGAGGTCTCCTACGAGCAGTACTTC; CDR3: CSAPGEVSYEQYF
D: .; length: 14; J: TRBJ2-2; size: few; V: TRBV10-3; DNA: TGTGCCATCGGCGGCTACTCGAGGACCGGGGAGCTGTTTTTT; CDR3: CAIGGYSRTGELFF
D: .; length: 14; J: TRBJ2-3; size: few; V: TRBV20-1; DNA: TGCAGTGCCAGATTACCGGGGGGCACAGATACGCAGTATTTT; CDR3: CSARLPGGTDTQYF
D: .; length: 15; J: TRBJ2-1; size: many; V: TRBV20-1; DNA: TGCAGTGCTAGGGACCGTGGGAGCTCCTACAATGAGCAGTTCTTC; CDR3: CSARDRGSSYNEQFF
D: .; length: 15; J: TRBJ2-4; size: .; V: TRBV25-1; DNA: TGTGCCAGCAGTGAAGAGGGGGTGGCCAAAAACATTCAGTACTTC; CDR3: CASSEEGVAKNIQYF
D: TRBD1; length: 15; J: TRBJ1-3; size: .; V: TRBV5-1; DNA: TGCGCCAGCAGCTTGGGAGGGGGCGAAGGAAACACCATATATTTT; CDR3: CASSLGGGEGNTIYF
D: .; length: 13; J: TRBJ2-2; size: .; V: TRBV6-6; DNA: TGTGCCAGCAGCATATCCCACACCGGGGAGCTGTTTTTT; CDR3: CASSISHTGELFF